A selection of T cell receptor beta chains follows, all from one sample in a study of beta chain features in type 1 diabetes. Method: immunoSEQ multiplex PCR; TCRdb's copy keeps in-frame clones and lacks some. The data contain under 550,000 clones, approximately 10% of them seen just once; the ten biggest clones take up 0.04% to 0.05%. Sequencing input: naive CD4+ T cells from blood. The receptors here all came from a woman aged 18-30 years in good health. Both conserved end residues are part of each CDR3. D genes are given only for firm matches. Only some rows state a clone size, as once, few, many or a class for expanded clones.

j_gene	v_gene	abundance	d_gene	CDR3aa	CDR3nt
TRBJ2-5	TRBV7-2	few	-	CASSLGGSGETQYF	TGTGCCAGCAGCTTAGGAGGGAGCGGAGAGACCCAGTACTTC
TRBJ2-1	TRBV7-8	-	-	CASSLVGSSYNEQFF	TGTGCCAGCAGCTTAGTTGGGAGCTCCTACAATGAGCAGTTCTTC
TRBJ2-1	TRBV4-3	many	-	CASSRRTDNEQFF	TGCGCCAGCAGCCGCCGGACAGACAATGAGCAGTTCTTC
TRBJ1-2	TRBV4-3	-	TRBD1	CASSNRDRGGYTF	TGCGCCAGCAGCAACCGGGACAGGGGTGGCTACACCTTC
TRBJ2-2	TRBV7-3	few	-	CASSRDSNTGELFF	TGTGCCAGCAGCAGAGACTCGAACACCGGGGAGCTGTTTTTT
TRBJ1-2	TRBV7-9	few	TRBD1	CASSLGQMGGYTF	TGTGCCAGCAGCCTGGGACAGATGGGCGGCTACACCTTC
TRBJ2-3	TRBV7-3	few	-	CASSPTSTDTQYF	TGTGCCAGCAGCCCAACTAGCACAGATACGCAGTATTTT
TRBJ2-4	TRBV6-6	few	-	CASRDQAFSDIQYF	TGTGCCAGCAGAGACCAGGCTTTCAGCGACATTCAGTACTTC
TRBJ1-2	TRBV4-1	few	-	CASSQDGGRSYGYTF	TGCGCCAGCAGCCAAGACGGGGGACGGAGCTATGGCTACACCTTC
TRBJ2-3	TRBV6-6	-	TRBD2	CASTRAGAFQDTQYF	TGTGCCAGCACCCGAGCGGGGGCCTTCCAAGATACGCAGTATTTT
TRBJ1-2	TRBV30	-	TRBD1	CAWSVRGLSYGYTF	TGTGCCTGGAGCGTCAGGGGGCTGAGCTATGGCTACACCTTC